The 20 T cell receptor beta chains given below trace back to one sample, sequenced in a study of cytomegalovirus exposure and HLA in healthy donors. It was with 60 Vbeta and 13 Jbeta primers that the PCR ran. TCRdb keeps only in-frame clones here, not all; method: immunoSEQ multiplex PCR. The table records 80,000 to 130,000 clones, 70% to 80% of them present only once. Material for sequencing was PBMCs. The receptor set was obtained from a woman in her late teens or twenties in good health and CMV-seropositive.

CDR3: CASSQGSSGSPTDTQYF. The CDR3 DNA is TGCGCCAGCAGCCAAGGTTCTAGCGGGAGTCCCACAGATACGCAGTATTTT. V and J are TRBV4-3 and TRBJ2-3; 10 bases line up with TRBD2. Losses at the gene ends were 1 base for V and 2 bases for J; bases not matched to a gene: 6. The CDR3 length is 17 residues. Germline CDR1 LGHNA, CDR2 YSLEER.

This chain uses TRBV6-6 with TRBJ1-3; D not resolved. V lost 6 bases to trimming and J lost 1 base, with 10 bases between them. Germline CDR1 reads MNHNY; CDR2 reads SVGAGI (reference sequence). This CDR3 is built from 14 residues. The DNA of the CDR3 is TGTGCCAGCAGAAGTACAGCTTCTGGAAACACCATATATTTT. This gives the protein CASRSTASGNTIYF.

The rearrangement uses TRBV11-2 and TRBJ2-1, with 9 bases lining up with TRBD2. CDR3 size: 16 residues. Germline lookup yields CDR1 SGHAT and CDR2 FQNNGV. After removal of 4 bases from V and 0 bases from J, the junction contained 4 bases not matched to a gene. CDR3 nucleotides: TGTGCCAGCAGCTCCTATAGCGGGAGCTCCTACAATGAGCAGTTCTTC. This gives the protein CASSSYSGSSYNEQFF. Looking up the rest from reference TRBV11-2 and TRBJ2-1 gives the full variable domain: EAGVAQSPRYKIIEKRQSVAFWCNPISGHATLYWYQQILGQGPKLLIQFQNNGVVDDSQLPKDRFSAERLKGVDSTLKIQPAKLEDSAVYLCASSSYSGSSYNEQFFGPGTRLTVL.

V usage is TRBV7-9 and J usage is TRBJ2-1; TRBD1 aligns across 10 bases. The length of the CDR3 is 14 residues. With 3 bases clipped from V and 8 bases from J, the junction kept 4 bases outside the gene matches. Per the germline V gene, CDR1 is SEHNR and CDR2 is FQNEAQ (reference sequence). CDR3 protein: CASSLGQGSDEQFF. CDR3 nucleotide sequence: TGTGCCAGCAGCTTGGGACAGGGGTCCGATGAGCAGTTCTTC.

V gene TRBV27 combines with J gene TRBJ2-7; 13 positions agree with TRBD2. Germline CDR1 MNHEY, CDR2 SMNVEV (reference sequence). CDR3 length: 18 residues. The V gene end was trimmed by 3 bases and the J gene end by 3 bases; junction bases not matched to a gene: 11. The CDR3 region is CASSLMIGTSGKFYEQYF. CDR3 in DNA: TGTGCCAGCAGTTTGATGATTGGGACTAGCGGGAAATTCTACGAGCAGTACTTC.

The genes are TRBV29-1 and TRBJ1-1; 9 bases fit TRBD1. The CDR3 is made up of 14 amino acids. J lost 1 base, V lost 3 bases, and 3 bases had no gene match. Per the germline V gene, CDR1 is SQVTM and CDR2 is ANQGSEA. The CDR3 reads CSVERDRANTEAFF. The CDR3 nucleotides are TGCAGCGTTGAGCGGGACAGGGCGAACACTGAAGCTTTCTTT.

The chain has TRBV4-3 and TRBJ2-3; 9 bases are shared with TRBD1. Germline V lookup: CDR1 LGHNA, CDR2 YSLEER. The CDR3 totals 16 residues. With 4 bases clipped from V and 4 bases from J, the junction kept 9 bases outside the gene matches. CDR3 amino acids: CASSLTGGGGADTQYF. CDR3 sequence (DNA): TGCGCCAGCAGCCTGACAGGGGGTGGGGGGGCAGATACGCAGTATTTT.

J is TRBJ2-7 and V is TRBV6-5, with 10 bases that match TRBD2. After removal of 6 bases from V and 2 bases from J, the junction contained 7 bases not matched to a gene. The CDR3 consists of 15 residues. Per germline, CDR1 MNHEY and CDR2 SVGAGI. The CDR3 protein is CASRLLAGEAYEQYF. CDR3 sequence (DNA): TGTGCCAGCAGACTCCTAGCGGGGGAAGCCTACGAGCAGTACTTC.

The gene calls are TRBV5-1 and TRBJ2-7, with D unclear. CDR1 SGHRS and CDR2 YFSETQ come from the germline V gene. The CDR3 is 15 residues long. V dropped 0 bases and J dropped 0 bases, with 10 bases sitting between them. The CDR3 spells CASSLAPGDSYEQYF. CDR3 in DNA: TGCGCCAGCAGCTTGGCTCCGGGTGACTCCTACGAGCAGTACTTC.

This clone was seen a few times. The chain recombines TRBV7-9 with TRBJ2-1, with 8 nucleotides matching TRBD2. CDR1 is SEHNR and CDR2 is FQNEAQ in the germline V gene (reference sequence). This CDR3 has 16 amino acids. Trimming at V came to 3 bases and at J to 4 bases, leaving 8 bases not matched to a gene. CDR3 residues: CASSFALAGIYNEQFF. The CDR3 nucleotides read TGTGCCAGCAGCTTCGCTCTAGCGGGCATTTACAATGAGCAGTTCTTC.

This chain connects TRBV27 to TRBJ2-2; TRBD2 is a possible D gene (5 bases). The CDR3 runs 14 residues. V was shortened by 2 bases and J by 5 bases, with 9 bases between the two germline ends. Germline CDR1 reads MNHEY; CDR2 reads SMNVEV (reference sequence). The CDR3 DNA follows: TGTGCCAGCAGTTTAGGGAGAGGAACCGGGGAGCTGTTTTTT. Translating gives CASSLGRGTGELFF.

The J gene is TRBJ2-1, the V gene TRBV12-5; 8 bases fit TRBD2. CDR1 is LGHNT, CDR2 FRNRAP, per germline. V lost 1 base, J lost 15 bases, and 8 bases stayed unmatched. The CDR3 totals 13 residues. The CDR3 region has the DNA TGTGCTAGTGGTTTGGATAGCGGGGTCACTTTGTTCTTC. Its protein is CASGLDSGVTLFF.

The CDR3 sequence is CASRATGAAYNEQFF. The CDR3 DNA reads TGTGCCAGCAGAGCTACAGGGGCGGCCTACAATGAGCAGTTCTTC. The J gene is TRBJ2-1, the V gene TRBV7-2; 7 bases are shared with TRBD1. This CDR3 spans 15 amino acids. Trimming took 6 bases from V and 2 from J; bases not matched to a gene: 7. Germline V gene lookup returns CDR1 SGHTA and CDR2 FQGNSA.

The chain is built from TRBV5-1 and TRBJ1-2, with 7 nucleotides matching TRBD1. Trimming removed 3 bases from V and 4 bases from J; junction bases left unmatched: 9. This CDR3 region has 15 residues. Germline values: CDR1 SGHRS, CDR2 YFSETQ. The CDR3 loop is CASSSIQGLVYGYTF. In DNA, the CDR3 is TGCGCCAGCAGCTCGATACAGGGGCTAGTCTATGGCTACACCTTC.

The chain employs TRBV29-1 and TRBJ1-4, with D perhaps matching TRBD1 (5 bases). CDR1 SQVTM and CDR2 ANQGSEA come from the germline V gene. This CDR3 contains 13 residues. With 4 bases removed from V and 6 bases from J, the gap between germline ends came to 12 bases. The CDR3, as DNA: TGCAGCGTTGCCCCGGGGGTCGATGAAAAACTGTTTTTT. Amino acids: CSVAPGVDEKLFF. Complete variable domain (other parts from reference TRBV29-1 and TRBJ1-4): SAVISQKPSRDICQRGTSLTIQCQVDSQVTMMFWYRQQPGQSLTLIATANQGSEATYESGFVIDKFPISRPNLTFSTLTVSNMSPEDSSIYLCSVAPGVDEKLFFGSGTQLSVL.

The chain recombines TRBV4-1 with TRBJ2-3, with a tentative D call TRBD2 (5 bases). The CDR3 covers 16 residues. Germline V gene sequence: CDR1 MGHRA, CDR2 YSYEKL. V was trimmed by 1 base and J by 1 base, leaving 12 bases between them. This chain's CDR3 is CASSQVARARTDTQYF. In DNA form, the CDR3 reads TGCGCCAGCAGCCAAGTCGCGCGGGCCCGCACAGATACGCAGTATTTT.

The chain uses TRBV5-4 and TRBJ2-3, with D tentatively TRBD2 (5 bases). Germline V gene sequence: CDR1 SGHNT, CDR2 YYREEE (reference sequence). V was clipped by 7 bases and J by 1 base, with 16 bases between them. This CDR3 is 15 amino acids long. CDR3 in DNA: TGTGCCAGCCGACACTACGTCGGGGGCACAGATACGCAGTATTTT. It yields the protein CASRHYVGGTDTQYF.

V and J are TRBV28 and TRBJ2-1, with 7 positions matching TRBD2. The CDR3 sequence is 13 residues long. Germline V CDR1 and CDR2: MDHEN, SYDVKM. V trimming: 4 bases; J trimming: 6 bases; junction bases outside the gene matches: 3. CDR3 loop: CASSYGTTNEQFF. CDR3 coding DNA: TGTGCCAGCAGTTATGGGACTACCAATGAGCAGTTCTTC.

The rearrangement links TRBV27 to TRBJ2-3; 11 nucleotides align to TRBD2. The CDR3 is made up of 14 amino acids. CDR1 is MNHEY, CDR2 SMNVEV, per germline (reference sequence). Trimming cost V 3 bases and J 7 bases; bases outside gene matches: 3. The CDR3 region is CASSLGLAEYTQYF. The CDR3 region has the DNA TGTGCCAGCAGTTTGGGACTAGCGGAGTATACGCAGTATTTT.

This rearrangement joins TRBV25-1 to TRBJ1-1, with D maybe TRBD1 (5 bases). V was cut by 2 bases and J by 4 bases, with 11 bases left in between. CDR1 is MGHDK, CDR2 SYGVNS, per germline. The CDR3 totals 14 residues. Here the CDR3 DNA reads TGTGCCAGCAGTGAACTCCTTACAGGCACTGAAGCTTTCTTT. Translation gives CASSELLTGTEAFF.